Listed here are 4 T cell receptor beta chains from one sample, sequenced in a study of shared T cell receptors in the human thymus. Clones were read by immunoSEQ multiplex PCR, and TCRdb kept only the in-frame ones, dropping some. The sample has 500,000 to 750,000 clones; around 89% are singletons. The sample was also reused in another study, on human thymus T cells.

Sequenced: thymocytes. The receptors shown here come from a boy in the first two years of life with a congenital heart defect.

The rearrangement uses TRBV27 and TRBJ2-3; TRBD1 might be the D (6 bases). The CDR3 runs 15 residues. Germline-derived CDR1 and CDR2 are MNHEY and SMNVEV (reference sequence). The V end was cut by 6 bases, the J end by 2 bases, with 15 bases between. In DNA, the CDR3 is TGTGCCAGCAGATGGGGGCGGGCCCACACAGATACGCAGTATTTT. It specifies CASRWGRAHTDTQYF.

The chain recombines TRBV5-8 with TRBJ1-4; D call uncertain. This CDR3 has 18 amino acids. V lost 4 bases and J 0 bases, leaving 19 bases between the germline ends. Germline assignment: CDR1 SGHTS and CDR2 YDEGEE. For the CDR3, the DNA is TGTGCCAGCAGCGCGCAAAAGACTCCAGCTCCAACTAATGAAAAACTGTTTTTT. As protein: CASSAQKTPAPTNEKLFF.

The CDR3 region has the DNA TGTGCCAGCAGCTTACAGGAGAACACTGAAGCTTTCTTT. Its translation is CASSLQENTEAFF. The chain employs TRBV27 and TRBJ1-1, with D perhaps matching TRBD1 (5 bases). Germline lookup yields CDR1 MNHEY and CDR2 SMNVEV (reference sequence). Trimming took 6 bases from V and 1 from J, leaving 9 bases between them. The CDR3 has 13 residues.

This sequence joins TRBV6-1 and TRBJ1-1; D perhaps matches TRBD1 (6 bases). Germline CDR1 reads MNHNS; CDR2 reads SASEGT. The CDR3 covers 13 residues. For the CDR3, the DNA is TGTGGGGGGCGACAGGCGGGCAACACTGAAGCTTTCTTT. Its translation is CGGRQAGNTEAFF.